This record concerns one T cell receptor (beta chain) sequence. The sample belongs to a study of blood T cell repertoires in COVID-19. Someone with COVID-19 had been met by exposed participants within 2 weeks before study entry. Only in-frame clones appear in the TCRdb table, and some are missing; sequencing was by immunoSEQ multiplex PCR. The sample lists 360,000 or so clones, about nine tenths occurring once. The V gene's germline CDR1 is SEHNR and CDR2 FQNEAQ (reference sequence). The CDR3 runs 17 residues. Unmatched junction bases numbered 14, after V lost 5 bases and J lost 7 bases. Sequenced material: PBMCs or T cells enriched from blood (not recorded which). The sequence was collected from a woman aged 25 to 39 who had been exposed to COVID-19. The J gene is TRBJ1-5, the V gene TRBV7-9; 10 nucleotides match TRBD1. The CDR3 nucleotides read TGTGCCAGCAGCCTTGGGACAGGGGAGGGCACAAGCCAGCCCCAGCATTTT. This codes for CASSLGTGEGTSQPQHF.